The clone carrying this TCR beta chain was recorded once. Its antigen is undetermined. As to time point: late sampling 161 to 241 days after vaccination in a few convalescent patients. Using its own MiXCR run on the PCR reads, TCRdb lists one record per CDR3 protein. The table shows 25,000 to 30,000 distinct CDR3 sequences, with 45% to 60% occurring only once. This record belongs to a study of vaccination and CD4 T cells after COVID-19. Study-level background: Fewer than 10 convalescent patients had mild and one had severe PCR-confirmed SARS-CoV-2 disease. The study sampled a few convalescent patients at day 14 and again at days 161 to 241 post-vaccination. Study-level points and caveats: Spike mono-reactivity was found in 304 of the 307 vaccine-specific clones identified in convalescent patients. Convalescent patient numbers were relatively low, with no early post-infection timepoints.

Deletions cut 1 base from V and 8 bases from J, with 11 bases between. The germline V gene encodes CDR1 SGHDN and CDR2 FVKESK. This CDR3 has 13 residues. This sequence originates from a human donor who had recovered from COVID-19. This specimen consisted of CD4+ T cells from blood, obtained about 7 months after SARS-CoV-2 vaccination. The chain carries TRBV14 and TRBJ2-5; D is unresolved. In DNA form, the CDR3 reads TGTGCCAGCAGCCAAGCTCGTTTGGTTACCCAGTACTTC. It translates to CASSQARLVTQYF.